This T cell receptor (beta chain) was obtained from a study of blood T cells in healthy people across ages (dated by TCRdb to the mid-2010s). General notes on the study: In model experiments, template switching captured roughly one uniquely barcoded TCR beta cDNA molecule for every two T cells. Age-related changes in TCR beta repertoire diversity were measured in the study by deep sequencing normalized with unique cDNA molecular identifiers. Four age groups were formed from the donors: young (average roughly 15 years), middle-aged (around 41), aged (about 68) and long-lived (less than 85). The study analyzed two additional independent replicas of 1 million unique cDNA reads from the same blood draw for two donors, one aged 18 to 30 and one aged 80 or older.

The method was 5' RACE. The run used an Illumina HiSeq 2500. A second roughly 6 to 12 cycle PCR used a sample-barcoded 5' primer and a J-beta primer mix. A unique molecular identifier was introduced onto each TCR beta cDNA molecule by a template-switch 5' adaptor carrying 12 random nucleotides. Each sample yielded at least 3 million CDR3-containing paired-end reads. First-strand cDNA synthesis was performed from all RNA using the Mint cDNA synthesis kit, with priming by a TRBC-specific oligonucleotide. After uracil-DNA glycosylase treatment, a first 18-cycle PCR used universal primers M1SS and BC2_uni_R on all cDNA. As for how the authors treated the data: For normalization, 1 million high-quality reads were randomly selected from each sample, with every read carrying a distinct molecular identifier. Instead of being binned into consensus sequences, reads that shared molecular identifiers were thrown out. MiTCR, with a Q25 quality threshold and the strictest error-elimination algorithm, was used for CDR3 identification, clonotype clustering and error correction. Lower-bound total TCR beta diversity was estimated with a nonparametric unseen species model using Euler transformation. TCRdb's own reprocessing of the public reads used fastp at Q25 and MiXCR and kept productive beta chains. Under each unique CDR3 protein, matching rows form one entry showing the most common genes and DNA. TCRdb assigned the V and J calls; the authors' analysis was not used. The sample data list some 1,000,000 distinct CDR3 sequences, and 20% to 25% of these were observed just once. The top ten constitute 0.65% to 0.95% of the sample.

The approximately 39 donors, aged about 6 to 95 years, were systemically healthy Caucasian individuals from Russia. Approximately 11 milliliters of peripheral blood were drawn from each donor into EDTA-treated Vacutainer tubes. Ficoll-Paque density-gradient centrifugation was used to isolate PBMCs, with at least 7 million per sample. Trizol reagent was used to extract total RNA from PBMCs, with at least 6 micrograms per sample. For every donor, flow cytometry on a PBMC aliquot measured the percentage of naive CD45RAhigh/CD27high T cells. This clonotype appeared many times. The specificity of this receptor is unknown. Base quality data are lacking; no much larger clone is found one base away. Broad study findings and their caveats: Observed TCR beta diversity correlated strongly with the percentage of naive T cells measured by flow cytometry. The long-lived group showed more naive CD4+ T cells, fewer expanded clones and increased TCR diversity than the aged group, suggesting age selection. Observed TCR beta diversity per million T cells fell roughly linearly with age, and a significant reduction was already apparent by age roughly 40. Bulk unsorted PBMC profiling prevented conclusive comparison of naive and antigen-experienced compartments. Because donor CMV infection status was unknown, age-related changes in expanded clonotypes were potentially confounded. Total diversity estimates from one million sequenced T cells were considered lower bounds and underestimates.

The same sample was also used in a study of T cells of mothers and their children. As the second study states: Nine systemically healthy Caucasian individuals served as donors, namely three mothers together with their six children. cDNA synthesis consumed the entire amount of extracted RNA, loaded at 1.5 ug RNA in each 15 ul reaction. In the second PCR, the M1S primer added sample barcodes and 2-4 random nucleotides. Over 8.5 million TCR beta CDR3 reads came from each mother, compared with approximately 3.1 million reads from each child. Thymic selection similarly shapes TCR recombination output in related and unrelated pairs, with minor effect from inherited differences. Normalized repertoire overlap was always slightly but never significantly higher in related than unrelated mother-child pairs. No persistent microchimeric T cell clones were detected, at a sensitivity of 90 to 100 clones per million clonotypes. The study used deep NGS to compare TCR beta repertoires of mothers and children, seeking features distinguishing related mother-child pairs from unrelated individuals. Mothers averaged around 40 +/- 4 years of age and children averaged about 10 +/- 4 years. Libraries were sequenced on Illumina HiSeq 2000 with 100+100 nt paired-end reads after adapter ligation with NEBNext reagents. To prevent cross-contamination, the mother and child libraries were prepared one month apart and sequenced in separate runs. For each donor, somewhere between about 450,000 and 2,000,000 distinct TCR beta clonotypes were identified. Naive TCR beta clonotypes were estimated from low-frequency clonotypes matched to each donor's FACS-determined naive share, without sorting.

Material: blood. This TCR was sampled from a girl between 2 and 10 years old in good health.

The encoded CDR3 is CATSDPQETQYF. The sequence in DNA is TGTGCCACCAGTGACCCACAAGAGACCCAGTACTTC. The rearrangement combines TRBV24-1 with TRBJ2-5; a confident D gene designation cannot be given. Trimming at the junction amounts to 4 bases on V and 2 bases on J, and the germline ends lie 4 bases apart. In the germline V gene, CDR1 corresponds to KGHDR and CDR2 to SFDVKD. Measured from the cysteine to the phenylalanine, the CDR3 is 12 residues long. Only CDR3 DNA remains: 36 bases, in frame from the first base.